This T cell receptor beta chain was documented in a study of CXCR3-negative and CXCR3-positive naive CD8 T cells. Turning to the study itself: Per library, roughly 1.5 +/- 0.3 million reads; roughly 150 million TRB reads overall.

With UMI labels, 5' RACE was used to prepare the TRB cDNA libraries. TCRdb reprocessed the 5' RACE reads and reports one entry per CDR3 protein, with no DNA. Its listing shows about 120,000 distinct CDR3 sequences. Broader study findings: Comparison of naive CXCR3-negative and CXCR3-positive cells revealed similar TRBV-TRBJ usage, while memory cells differed. CXCR3-positive naive cells had more hydrophobic TRB CDR3s than CXCR3-negative naive cells. In cryopreserved cells, CXCR3 expression partially decreased, and fresh PBMCs were used in most assays.

By phenotype, naive CD8+ T cells were CD45RO-CCR7+CD27+CD95-. As concerns this clonotype: Its antigen is not identified.

Germline V lookup: CDR1 MDHEN, CDR2 SYDVKM. The CDR3 loop spans 13 amino acids. V usage is TRBV28 and J usage is TRBJ2-7; with no DNA, the TCRdb D assignment of TRBD1 cannot be verified. The sequenced sample consisted of naive CXCR3+ CD8+ T cells from blood. This sample's subset: CD45RO-CCR7+CD27+CD95- naive CD8+ T cells expressing CXCR3 (TNR3+). This TCR derives from a human donor in good health. Some clones in this sample may be carry-over from other donors' samples. The CDR3 sequence is CASSYDRGHEQYF.